This T cell receptor (beta chain) appears in the sequencing data of a study of tumor-infiltrating lymphocytes in oesophageal squamous cell carcinoma. V lost 7 bases to trimming and J lost 1 base, with 8 bases between them. Germline lookup yields CDR1 SGHVS and CDR2 FNYEAQ. This CDR3 has 13 amino acids. Each CDR3 protein is one row after TCRdb ran MiXCR on the PCR reads. Of about 12,000 distinct CDR3 sequences in the sample, 50% to 70% were seen once. This sequence was found in a female donor with esophageal squamous cell carcinoma. The sequenced sample was esophageal tumor tissue. The chain employs TRBV7-6 and TRBJ2-1; weak D call: TRBD2 (6 bases). CDR3 residues: CASTSGSYNEQFF. The CDR3, as DNA: TGTGCCAGCACGAGCGGGTCCTACAATGAGCAGTTCTTC.